This T cell receptor (beta chain) was profiled in a study of spatial heterogeneity in lung cancer. Study-level background: A consistent excess of beta-chain over alpha-chain sequences was detected. Study-level results: Blood showed ubiquitous tumor TCRs more often at resection than at routine follow-up.

TCR cDNA molecules each carried a unique molecular identifier. TCRdb processed the 5' RACE reads anew with MiXCR; each CDR3 protein has one entry. Among around 50,000 distinct CDR3 sequences, 7.5% to 9% were seen once, and the ten largest hold roughly an eighth. Between the trimmed V and J ends, which lost 0 bases and 11 bases, there was a span of 8 bases. Germline CDR1 and CDR2: LGHNA and YSLEER. This CDR3 has 13 amino acids. Concerning this clonotype: Its specificity is unknown.

Time point described: sample taken at primary tumor resection. Sequencing of whole RNA from tumor, nontumor lung or frozen PBMC involved no sorting. Samples came from around 70 TRACERx patients with untreated early-stage lung cancer. J is TRBJ1-6 and V is TRBV4-3; D is uncertain. The origin of this receptor is a female donor with early-stage non-small cell lung cancer. The starting material was PBMCs, obtained at surgery. CDR3 nucleotides: TGCGCCAGCAGCCAAGAGTCCGATGCACCCCTCCACTTT. It translates to CASSQESDAPLHF.